This TCR beta chain came from a study of T cell repertoires in cytomegalovirus infection. As for the study in general: An indication of both CMV infection and matching HLA type came from public TCR beta signatures.

Study observations and caveats: Identification of carriers of CMV plus the relevant HLA was achieved through cumulative public TCR beta family frequency.

CDR1 and CDR2 (germline): SEHNR, FQNEAQ (reference sequence). V was shortened by 7 bases and J by 6 bases, with 12 bases between the two germline ends. The CDR3 has 12 residues. Comment on this clonotype: Its antigen is as yet unknown.

TCRdb independently ran MiXCR on the reads; one entry per CDR3 protein. The sample has hundreds of thousands of distinct CDR3 sequences; around 32% are singletons. The clonotype comes from a human donor in good health (CMV status not recorded). Some clones in this sample may be carry-over from other donors' samples. This chain joins TRBV7-9 and TRBJ1-1, with D hard to call. Sequenced sample: PBMCs. CDR3 sequence reads: CASTGPSAEAFF. CDR3 nucleotide sequence: TGTGCCAGCACCGGACCGAGCGCTGAAGCTTTCTTT.